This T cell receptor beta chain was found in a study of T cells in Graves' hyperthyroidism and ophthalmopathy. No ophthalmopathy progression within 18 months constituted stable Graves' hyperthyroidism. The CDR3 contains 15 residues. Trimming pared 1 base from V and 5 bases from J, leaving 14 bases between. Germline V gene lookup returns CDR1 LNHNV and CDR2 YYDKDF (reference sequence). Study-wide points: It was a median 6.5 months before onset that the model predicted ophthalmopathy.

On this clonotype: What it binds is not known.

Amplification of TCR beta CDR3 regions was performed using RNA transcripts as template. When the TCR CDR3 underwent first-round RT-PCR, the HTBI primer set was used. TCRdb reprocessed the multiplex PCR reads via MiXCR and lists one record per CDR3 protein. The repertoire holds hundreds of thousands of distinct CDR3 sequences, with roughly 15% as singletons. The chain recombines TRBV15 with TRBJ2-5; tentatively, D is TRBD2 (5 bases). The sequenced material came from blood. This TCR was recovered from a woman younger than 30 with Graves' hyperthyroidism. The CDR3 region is CATSRVSASWETQYF. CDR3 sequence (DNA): TGTGCCACCAGCAGAGTGTCGGCTAGCTGGGAGACCCAGTACTTC.